A single sample is the source of the 14 T cell receptor beta chains below, sequenced in a study of cytomegalovirus exposure and HLA in healthy donors. In the PCR, 60 Vbeta and 13 Jbeta primers were used. The repertoire was sequenced with immunoSEQ multiplex PCR; TCRdb's copy has only in-frame clones and lacks some. Of roughly 180,000 clones in the sample, about 77% were seen once. The sequenced sample consisted of PBMCs. The receptors derive from a female donor in good health and CMV-seronegative.

This chain uses TRBV9 with TRBJ1-4; 7 bases map to TRBD1. V gave up 1 base and J gave up 7 bases; unmatched junction bases: 7. The germline V gene has CDR1 SGDLS and CDR2 YYNGEE. The CDR3 runs 15 residues. CDR3 in DNA: TGTGCCAGCAGCGTAACAGGGGTTCCGGGTGAAAAACTGTTTTTT. This encodes CASSVTGVPGEKLFF. Full variable domain (outside the CDR3, taken from reference TRBV9 and TRBJ1-4): DSGVTQTPKHLITATGQRVTLRCSPRSGDLSVYWYQQSLDQGLQFLIQYYNGEERAKGNILERFSAQQFPDLHSELNLSSLELGDSALYFCASSVTGVPGEKLFFGSGTQLSVL.

The CDR3 DNA reads TGTGCCAGCAGCGCCGTAGCGGGGGGGCGCACAGATACGCAGTATTTT. Translation: CASSAVAGGRTDTQYF. The V and J genes are TRBV5-4 and TRBJ2-3, with TRBD2 matching over 11 bases. This CDR3 contains 16 residues. V shed 4 bases and J 1 base; nucleotides not matched to a gene: 5. CDR1 is SGHNT and CDR2 is YYREEE in the germline V gene (reference sequence).

The chain carries TRBV5-1 and TRBJ2-2; 7 bases are a match to TRBD1. CDR1 and CDR2 from the germline V gene are SGHRS and YFSETQ. V gave up 4 bases and J gave up 0 bases; unmatched junction bases: 3. This CDR3 comprises 15 residues. The DNA for the CDR3 is TGCGCCAGCAGCCCAGGACAGGCGAACACCGGGGAGCTGTTTTTT. Amino acids: CASSPGQANTGELFF.

The rearrangement links TRBV2 to TRBJ2-1; TRBD2 agrees at 8 bases. Germline V lookup: CDR1 SNHLY, CDR2 FYNNEI. The CDR3 contains 14 residues. The J segment lost 7 bases and the V segment lost 7 bases, leaving 9 bases of the junction unmatched. CDR3 sequence (DNA): TGTGCCAGCACCGGACTAGCATCGGGGAATGAGCAGTTCTTC. This gives the protein CASTGLASGNEQFF.

The chain carries TRBV18 and TRBJ2-7; possible D gene TRBD2, 6 bases. CDR3 size: 13 residues. Germline V gene sequence: CDR1 KGHSH, CDR2 LQKENI. Trimming removed 0 bases at V and 4 bases at J, with 7 bases between. The CDR3: CASSPPEGYEQYF. The DNA of the CDR3 is TGTGCCAGCTCACCACCGGAGGGTTACGAGCAGTACTTC.

The chain links TRBV5-1 to TRBJ1-2, with D hard to call. This CDR3 spans 13 amino acids. Germline CDR1 is SGHRS and CDR2 is YFSETQ. The V end was cut by 1 base, the J end by 8 bases, with 12 bases between. The CDR3 sequence is CASSLSAGQGYTF. In DNA form, the CDR3 reads TGCGCCAGCAGCTTGAGCGCCGGTCAGGGCTACACCTTC.

This clone showed up just a few times. V and J are TRBV11-2 and TRBJ2-3, with D possibly matching TRBD2 (6 bases). The CDR3 contains 16 residues. CDR1 is SGHAT and CDR2 is FQNNGV in the germline V gene. V lost 5 bases, J lost 3 bases, and 18 bases lay in between. The DNA of the CDR3 is TGTGCCAGCAGCCCCCGATACGGGGGAAGTACAGATACGCAGTATTTT. It yields the protein CASSPRYGGSTDTQYF.

This clone has just a few counts. The chain recombines TRBV29-1 with TRBJ1-4; possible D gene TRBD1, 6 bases. CDR1 SQVTM and CDR2 ANQGSEA come from the germline V gene. V lost 3 bases and J 7 bases, leaving 15 bases between the germline ends. The CDR3 runs to 14 residues. DNA for the CDR3: TGCAGCGTTGACATGACAGGCAGAAGTGAAAAACTGTTTTTT. Residues: CSVDMTGRSEKLFF.

The J gene is TRBJ2-7, the V gene TRBV7-9; 11 positions agree with TRBD2. Germline V gives CDR1 SEHNR, CDR2 FQNEAQ (reference sequence). The CDR3 totals 13 residues. Unmatched junction bases numbered 2, after V lost 8 bases and J lost 2 bases. CDR3 in amino acids: CASASGGPYEQYF. Here the CDR3 DNA reads TGTGCCAGCGCTAGCGGGGGGCCCTACGAGCAGTACTTC.

The rearrangement joins TRBV6-6 to TRBJ1-2, with 7 nucleotides matching TRBD1. V lost 2 bases to trimming and J lost 7 bases; unmatched junction nucleotides: 4. The CDR3 contains 13 residues. Germline lookup yields CDR1 MNHNY and CDR2 SVGAGI (reference sequence). This chain's CDR3 is CASSYDDRVGYTF. As DNA, the CDR3 is TGTGCCAGCAGTTACGATGACAGGGTTGGCTACACCTTC.

The genes are TRBV10-3 and TRBJ2-5; no firm D call. The V gene's germline CDR1 is ENHRY and CDR2 SYGVKD. The CDR3 contains 12 residues. V dropped 2 bases and J dropped 5 bases, with 6 bases sitting between them. Written as DNA, the CDR3 is TGTGCCATCAGTGAGCCGGGTGAGACCCAGTACTTC. Protein sequence: CAISEPGETQYF.

In its sample, this clone was seen a few times. Relative to the germline gene, one junction end is altered; a read error may explain this. The rearrangement joins TRBV7-9 to TRBJ2-7, with D possibly TRBD1 on 5 matching bases. This CDR3 region has 13 residues. CDR1 is SEHNR and CDR2 is FQNEAQ in the germline V gene (reference sequence). The CDR3 spells CSSSLETAYEQYF. DNA of the CDR3: TGTTCCAGCAGCTTAGAGACAGCCTACGAGCAGTACTTC.

The rearrangement joins TRBV2 to TRBJ2-3; 7 bases match TRBD2. The CDR3 contains 13 residues. Per the germline V gene, CDR1 is SNHLY and CDR2 is FYNNEI. V lost 10 bases and J lost 4; bases outside the gene matches: 8. CDR3: CATSGLEADTQYF. CDR3 DNA: TGTGCCACCTCCGGACTAGAAGCAGATACGCAGTATTTT.

The V call is TRBV10-1, the J call TRBJ1-2; 8 bases align to TRBD1. Unmatched junction bases numbered 3, after V lost 5 bases and J lost 4 bases. CDR3 length: 13 amino acids. Germline V gene lookup returns CDR1 WNHNN and CDR2 SYGVQD (reference sequence). CDR3 DNA sequence: TGCGCCAGCAGTCGGACAGGGACCTATGGCTACACCTTC. Translated: CASSRTGTYGYTF.